These 20 T cell receptor beta chains were all obtained from the same sample, sequenced in a study of T-cell reconstitution after alpha-beta-depleted transplantation in children. Molecular barcoding with unique molecular identifiers was used for the TCRbeta library. TCRdb fed the PCR reads into MiXCR, producing one record per CDR3 protein. The table shows under 150,000 distinct CDR3 sequences, with roughly 10% occurring only once. The sequences come from PBMCs, mostly from graft donor cells, collected 180 days after TCRalphabeta/CD19-depleted stem cell transplant. The receptors shown here come from a girl under three years old who had a stem cell transplant for combined immunodeficiency, so the T cells may come from the graft donor.

This clonotype was counted only a few times. The gene calls are TRBV6-2 or TRBV6-3 and TRBJ2-1, with 7 bases matching TRBD2. The V gene's germline CDR1 is MNHEY and CDR2 SVGEGT. J gave up 0 bases and V 2 bases, and 10 bases lay outside the gene matches. The CDR3 is 18 residues long. CDR3 loop: CASSYHYLSGFSYNEQFF. DNA for the CDR3: TGTGCCAGCAGTTACCACTACCTTAGCGGGTTCTCCTACAATGAGCAGTTCTTC.

V gene TRBV5-1 combines with J gene TRBJ2-7, with 7 bases fitting TRBD1. V was pared by 3 bases and J by 7 bases, with 4 bases of the junction left unmatched. Germline CDR1 reads SGHRS; CDR2 reads YFSETQ. The length of the CDR3 is 12 residues. CDR3 loop: CASSSNRGEQYF. CDR3 nucleotides: TGCGCCAGCAGCTCGAACAGGGGAGAGCAGTACTTC.

This clonotype was seen more than once but under ten times. The rearrangement uses TRBV5-1 and TRBJ2-1; D is possibly TRBD2 (5 bases). Trimming left V 0 bases short and J 4 bases short, with 11 bases between. CDR3 length: 15 residues. The germline CDR1 and CDR2 sequences are SGHRS and YFSETQ. The CDR3: CASSLVASPYNEQFF. For the CDR3, the DNA is TGCGCCAGCAGCTTGGTGGCTAGCCCTTACAATGAGCAGTTCTTC.

V is TRBV5-4 and J is TRBJ2-7; TRBD1 is a possible D gene (5 bases). CDR3 length equals 14 residues. CDR1 is SGHNT and CDR2 is YYREEE in the germline V gene (reference sequence). V was clipped by 4 bases and J by 3 bases, with 14 bases between them. As DNA, the CDR3 is TGTGCCAGCAGCCCCGACAGATTACTCTACGAGCAGTACTTC. It translates to CASSPDRLLYEQYF.

This clonotype came up a few times. The chain joins TRBV2 to TRBJ2-2, with 7 bases aligning to TRBD1. Germline V CDR1 and CDR2: SNHLY, FYNNEI. The CDR3 length is 17 residues. The V segment lost 2 bases and the J segment 2 bases; nucleotides outside the gene matches: 8. The CDR3 reads CASSELWGQLNTGELFF. CDR3 DNA: TGTGCCAGCAGTGAACTTTGGGGACAGCTTAACACCGGGGAGCTGTTTTTT. Full variable domain (outside the CDR3, taken from reference TRBV2 and TRBJ2-2): EPEVTQTPSHQVTQMGQEVILRCVPISNHLYFYWYRQILGQKVEFLVSFYNNEISEKSEIFDDQFSVERPDGSNFTLKIRSTKLEDSAMYFCASSELWGQLNTGELFFGEGSRLTVL.

The sample holds a few counts of this clonotype. The chain links TRBV29-1 to TRBJ2-5; D uncertain. This CDR3 comprises 17 residues. Germline V gives CDR1 SQVTM, CDR2 ANQGSEA. Between the trimmed V and J ends, which lost 7 bases and 5 bases, there was a span of 29 bases. The CDR3 is CSAGPANEAQPRETQYF. As DNA, the CDR3 is TGCAGCGCCGGACCGGCGAACGAGGCCCAACCGAGGGAGACCCAGTACTTC.

This clonotype appeared a few times. The chain couples TRBV27 to TRBJ2-4, with D unresolved. V lost 8 bases and J lost 1, with 27 bases in between. Per the germline V gene, CDR1 is MNHEY and CDR2 is SMNVEV (reference sequence). This CDR3 is built from 19 residues. The CDR3 loop is CASRSLARSDDLAKNIQYF. Here the CDR3 DNA reads TGTGCCAGCCGATCCCTCGCCAGGTCAGACGACTTGGCCAAAAACATTCAGTACTTC.

V gene TRBV12-3 or TRBV12-4 combines with J gene TRBJ1-2, with D hard to call. CDR3 length: 11 residues. The germline V and J ends were trimmed by 5 bases and 4 bases, with 5 bases remaining between them. CDR3 region: CASSRAYGYTF. CDR3 nucleotides: TGTGCCAGCAGTCGAGCCTATGGCTACACCTTC.

This clonotype was recorded a few times. The chain carries TRBV21-1 and TRBJ1-5; the table assigns TRBD1, which was not confirmed against the DNA. TRBV21-1 is annotated as a pseudogene. This CDR3 contains 17 residues. The CDR3 is CASSKVAGQGRNQPQHF. CDR3 DNA sequence: TGTGCCAGCAGCAAAGTCGCGGGACAGGGTCGCAATCAGCCCCAGCATTTT.

The CDR3 loop reads CSVERSGANVLTF. CDR3 DNA sequence: TGCAGCGTTGAAAGGTCTGGGGCCAACGTCCTGACTTTC. This rearrangement joins TRBV29-1 to TRBJ2-6, with D unclear. Trimming left V 2 bases short and J 1 base short, with 3 bases between. Germline assignment: CDR1 SQVTM and CDR2 ANQGSEA. The CDR3 sequence is 13 residues long. The full variable domain, rest sourced from reference TRBV29-1 and TRBJ2-6, is SAVISQKPSRDICQRGTSLTIQCQVDSQVTMMFWYRQQPGQSLTLIATANQGSEATYESGFVIDKFPISRPNLTFSTLTVSNMSPEDSSIYLCSVERSGANVLTFGAGSRLTVL.

This clonotype came up a few times. J is TRBJ2-7 and V is TRBV5-1, with TRBD2 as a possible D gene (5 bases). CDR3 size: 14 residues. V was shortened by 1 base and J by 2 bases, with 10 bases between the two germline ends. In germline, CDR1 is SGHRS, CDR2 YFSETQ. Written as DNA, the CDR3 is TGCGCCAGCAGCTTGCCTAGCCGCCCCTACGAGCAGTACTTC. It encodes CASSLPSRPYEQYF.

The gene calls are TRBV18 and TRBJ2-4; 7 bases fit TRBD1. Looked up from germline, CDR1 is KGHSH and CDR2 is LQKENI. J gave up 0 bases and V 5 bases, and 10 bases lay outside the gene matches. The CDR3 has 17 amino acids. The CDR3 sequence is CASSAGTVRQAKNIQYF. The CDR3 bases are TGTGCCAGCTCAGCCGGGACAGTCCGTCAAGCCAAAAACATTCAGTACTTC.

This clonotype occurred a few times. The chain combines TRBV7-2 with TRBJ2-5, with no clear D. Germline V gene sequence: CDR1 SGHTA, CDR2 FQGNSA. Trimming shortened V by 3 bases and J by 0 bases, and 8 bases separated the two germline ends. The CDR3 is made up of 14 amino acids. For the CDR3, the DNA is TGTGCCAGCAGCTTTATGGGGTACCAAGAGACCCAGTACTTC. Its protein is CASSFMGYQETQYF.

This clonotype was counted between two and nine times. The chain couples TRBV7-6 to TRBJ1-2; no definite D call. V was clipped by 6 bases and J by 4 bases, with 15 bases between them. Germline V gene data show CDR1 as SGHVS and CDR2 as FNYEAQ. The CDR3 totals 14 residues. The CDR3 spells CASSHGPSPYGYTF. CDR3 nucleotides: TGTGCCAGCAGTCATGGGCCTTCTCCCTATGGCTACACCTTC.

This clonotype was seen only a few times. The rearrangement links TRBV6-5 to TRBJ2-7; weak D call: TRBD2 (5 bases). The CDR3 extends over 14 amino acids. CDR1 is MNHEY, CDR2 SVGAGI, per germline. With 2 bases removed from V and 7 bases from J, the gap between germline ends came to 15 bases. CDR3 amino acids: CASSYRASPGEQYF. CDR3 nucleotides: TGTGCCAGCAGTTACAGGGCCTCCCCGGGGGAGCAGTACTTC.

The sample holds a few counts of this clonotype. The chain is built from TRBV6-2 or TRBV6-3 and TRBJ2-5; D not certain. The V and J ends lost 7 bases and 4 bases respectively, with 22 bases between them. CDR3 length: 16 residues. Per the germline V gene, CDR1 is MNHEY and CDR2 is SVGEGT. CDR3 DNA: TGTGCCAGCACCTTGCAGCGATTGATGCAAGGAGAGACCCAGTACTTC. Translated, it gives CASTLQRLMQGETQYF.

This clonotype has more than one count but fewer than ten. This chain links TRBV11-2 with TRBJ1-6; D is uncertain. This CDR3 is 20 amino acids long. Per the germline V gene, CDR1 is SGHAT and CDR2 is FQNNGV. V lost 0 bases to trimming and J lost 4 bases, with 22 bases between them. The DNA of the CDR3 is TGTGCCAGCAGCTTAGATCAGCGAAGGCCCGAGAGCTCATATAATTCACCCCTCCACTTT. Residues: CASSLDQRRPESSYNSPLHF.

This clonotype was counted only a few times. The genes are TRBV5-1 and TRBJ2-6; no reliable D call. CDR3 length: 16 amino acids. Trimming pared 5 bases from V and 3 bases from J, leaving 15 bases between. Germline CDR1 is SGHRS and CDR2 is YFSETQ. CDR3 DNA: TGCGCCAGCAGGATGATGCCTGCAAGTGGGGCCAACGTCCTGACTTTC. It translates to CASRMMPASGANVLTF.

This clonotype has just a few counts. This chain uses TRBV5-1 with TRBJ1-1; 11 nucleotides line up with TRBD1. The V segment lost 7 bases and the J segment 5 bases; nucleotides outside the gene matches: 10. CDR1 and CDR2 (germline): SGHRS, YFSETQ. This CDR3 is 15 amino acids long. The CDR3 reads CASRPGTGGETEAFF. CDR3 DNA sequence: TGCGCCAGCCGTCCCGGGACAGGGGGAGAGACTGAAGCTTTCTTT. Variable domain in full (rest from reference TRBV5-1 and TRBJ1-1): KAGVTQTPRYLIKTRGQQVTLSCSPISGHRSVSWYQQTPGQGLQFLFEYFSETQRNKGNFPGRFSGRQFSNSRSEMNVSTLELGDSALYLCASRPGTGGETEAFFGQGTRLTVV.

V is TRBV6-1 and J is TRBJ2-1; 11 bases fit TRBD2. The length of the CDR3 is 14 residues. V dropped 7 bases and J dropped 5; count of bases not matched to a gene: 4. From germline, CDR1 is MNHNS and CDR2 SASEGT. The CDR3 sequence is CASIGTSGNNEQFF. CDR3 sequence (DNA): TGTGCCAGCATAGGGACTAGCGGAAACAATGAGCAGTTCTTC.